This entry lists 30 T cell receptor beta chains sequenced from one sample in a study of blood T cell repertoires in COVID-19. The protocol was immunoSEQ multiplex PCR, while the TCRdb copy is restricted to in-frame clones and leaves out a portion. The sample records 150,000 to 200,000 clones, 70% to 85% being singletons. Sequenced sample: peripheral blood. The receptors shown here come from a woman older than 75 with acute or convalescent COVID-19.

This chain uses TRBV18 with TRBJ1-6; 8 bases are shared with TRBD1. Germline CDR1 reads KGHSH; CDR2 reads LQKENI. The CDR3 consists of 16 residues. V shed 5 bases and J 0 bases; nucleotides not matched to a gene: 3. The DNA of the CDR3 is TGTGCCAGCTCATCGGACAGGGCCTCCTATAATTCACCCCTCCACTTT. Residues: CASSSDRASYNSPLHF.

The chain recombines TRBV3-1 (or the pseudogene TRBV3-2) with TRBJ1-2, with a possible D match to TRBD1 (5 bases). The CDR3 contains 12 residues. The V end lost 1 base, the J end lost 8 bases, and 8 bases lay between the germline ends. CDR1 LGHDT and CDR2 YNNKEL come from the germline V gene (reference sequence). CDR3 sequence (DNA): TGTGCCAGCAGCCAAGGGGGCCGGGGCTACACCTTC. This gives the protein CASSQGGRGYTF.

V gene TRBV20-1 combines with J gene TRBJ2-7; D possibly corresponds to TRBD2 (5 bases). The CDR3 consists of 12 residues. Trimming took 3 bases from V and 3 from J, leaving 9 bases between them. Germline V CDR1 and CDR2: DFQATT, SNEGSKA (reference sequence). The CDR3 here is CSASRTGYEQYF. DNA for the CDR3: TGCAGTGCTAGTCGGACTGGCTACGAGCAGTACTTC.

The chain has TRBV5-1 and TRBJ2-5; TRBD2 matches at 11 bases. The germline CDR1 and CDR2 sequences are SGHRS and YFSETQ. Losses at the gene ends were 4 bases for V and 4 bases for J; bases not matched to a gene: 3. This CDR3 is 14 amino acids long. The CDR3 loop reads CASSTSGSGETQYF. The CDR3 nucleotides read TGCGCCAGCAGCACTAGCGGGAGTGGAGAGACCCAGTACTTC.

The chain links TRBV27 to TRBJ1-1; D unresolved. Trimming cost V 2 bases and J 1 base, with 11 bases left between them. The CDR3 is 15 amino acids. CDR1 is MNHEY and CDR2 is SMNVEV in the germline V gene (reference sequence). The CDR3 here is CASSLGAGSNTEAFF. As DNA, the CDR3 is TGTGCCAGCAGTTTAGGCGCAGGCTCGAACACTGAAGCTTTCTTT.

Only a few counts were recorded for this clone. V is TRBV3-1 (or the pseudogene TRBV3-2) and J is TRBJ2-1, with D possibly matching TRBD2 (5 bases). The length of the CDR3 is 15 residues. V dropped 1 base and J dropped 5 bases, with 12 bases sitting between them. Germline V CDR1 and CDR2: LGHDT, YNNKEL (reference sequence). CDR3 sequence (DNA): TGTGCCAGCAGCCAAGGACTAAGTCTTAACAATGAGCAGTTCTTC. This translates into CASSQGLSLNNEQFF.

J is TRBJ1-3 and V is TRBV25-1; D is uncertain. V lost 1 base, J lost 0 bases, and 7 bases lay in between. The V gene's germline CDR1 is MGHDK and CDR2 SYGVNS. The CDR3 spans 15 residues. CDR3 nucleotides: TGTGCCAGCAGTGAATTTGGAGTCTCTGGAAACACCATATATTTT. Translation: CASSEFGVSGNTIYF.

As DNA, the CDR3 is TGTGCCAGCAGTCTAGGGACCCAGTACTTC. Amino acids: CASSLGTQYF. The chain is built from TRBV11-3 and TRBJ2-5; D not certain. V was shortened by 6 bases and J by 7 bases, with 6 bases between the two germline ends. Germline V gene sequence: CDR1 SGHNT, CDR2 YENEEA. The CDR3 totals 10 residues.

This clone is medium-sized (0.01 to 0.1%). This rearrangement joins TRBV18 to TRBJ1-1, with 9 positions matching TRBD1. The germline V gene encodes CDR1 KGHSH and CDR2 LQKENI. The CDR3 is 17 amino acids. Trimming cost V 2 bases and J 5 bases; bases outside gene matches: 12. The CDR3 DNA reads as TGTGCCAGCTCACCAGAGACAGGGGGATTTTTGTGGACTGAAGCTTTCTTT. Translation: CASSPETGGFLWTEAFF. The full variable domain, in which reference TRBV18 and TRBJ1-1 provide the parts outside the CDR3, is NAGVMQNPRHLVRRRGQEARLRCSPMKGHSHVYWYRQLPEEGLKFMVYLQKENIIDESGMPKERFSAEFPKEGPSILRIQQVVRGDSAAYFCASSPETGGFLWTEAFFGQGTRLTVV.

The gene calls are TRBV27 and TRBJ1-1, with a weak D call TRBD1 (6 bases). Deletions cut 4 bases from V and 2 bases from J, with 11 bases between. Germline-derived CDR1 and CDR2 are MNHEY and SMNVEV (reference sequence). There are 14 residues in the CDR3. DNA for the CDR3: TGTGCCAGCAGTTCCAGGACAGACAACACTGAAGCTTTCTTT. Its translation is CASSSRTDNTEAFF.

J is TRBJ1-2 and V is TRBV14; no clear D. The germline V and J ends were trimmed by 1 base and 3 bases, with 9 bases remaining between them. Germline loops: CDR1 SGHDN, CDR2 FVKESK. This CDR3 is built from 14 residues. The CDR3 region has the DNA TGTGCCAGCAGCCAAGGTACCCTAGACTATGGCTACACCTTC. This sequence encodes CASSQGTLDYGYTF.

In this sample, this clone turned up once. V is TRBV19 and J is TRBJ2-2, with 8 nucleotides matching TRBD1. With 5 bases clipped from V and 3 bases from J, the junction kept 5 bases outside the gene matches. This CDR3 region has 15 residues. Germline loops: CDR1 LNHDA, CDR2 SQIVND (reference sequence). The CDR3 is CASSFGTGHTGELFF. DNA for the CDR3: TGTGCCAGTAGTTTTGGGACAGGACACACCGGGGAGCTGTTTTTT.

The chain links TRBV19 to TRBJ1-5; possible D gene TRBD1, 6 bases. CDR3 size: 14 residues. In germline, CDR1 is LNHDA, CDR2 SQIVND (reference sequence). Trimming removed 6 bases at V and 2 bases at J, with 11 bases between. As DNA, the CDR3 is TGTGCCAGTAGCAAAGAGGGGGGCAATCAGCCCCAGCATTTT. This encodes CASSKEGGNQPQHF.

The rearrangement joins TRBV3-1 (or the pseudogene TRBV3-2) to TRBJ1-2; unclear D gene. CDR3 length equals 15 residues. Trimming shortened V by 0 bases and J by 1 base, and 9 bases separated the two germline ends. Germline-derived CDR1 and CDR2 are LGHDT and YNNKEL (reference sequence). CDR3: CASSQDRTGNYGYTF. In nucleotides, the CDR3 is TGTGCCAGCAGCCAAGATAGAACGGGTAACTATGGCTACACCTTC.

CDR3 DNA sequence: TGTGCCCTAAGCGGGAGGCGCACAGATACGCAGTATTTT. It translates to CALSGRRTDTQYF. The V gene is TRBV2, the J gene TRBJ2-3, with 9 nucleotides matching TRBD2. There are 13 residues in the CDR3. CDR1 and CDR2 from the germline V gene are SNHLY and FYNNEI. The junction had 4 bases not matched to a gene; V was cut back by 11 bases and J by 1 base.

This rearrangement joins TRBV5-4 to TRBJ1-6; D gene ambiguous. The germline V and J ends were trimmed by 0 bases and 5 bases, with 12 bases remaining between them. The CDR3 totals 16 residues. The V gene's germline CDR1 is SGHNT and CDR2 YYREEE (reference sequence). CDR3 amino acids: CASSLEGDLDNSPLHF. The CDR3 nucleotides read TGTGCCAGCAGCTTGGAGGGAGATTTGGATAATTCACCCCTCCACTTT.

The chain recombines TRBV6-5 with TRBJ2-1, with D perhaps matching TRBD1 (5 bases). This CDR3 is 12 amino acids long. With 8 bases removed from V and 4 bases from J, the gap between germline ends came to 9 bases. Per germline, CDR1 MNHEY and CDR2 SVGAGI. CDR3 nucleotide sequence: TGTGCCAGCCAAGACAGATACAATGAGCAGTTCTTC. As protein: CASQDRYNEQFF.

J is TRBJ2-5 and V is TRBV15, with 9 positions matching TRBD2. The J segment lost 9 bases and the V segment lost 2 bases, leaving 13 bases of the junction unmatched. The germline gives CDR1 LNHNV, CDR2 YYDKDF (reference sequence). The CDR3 covers 16 residues. DNA for the CDR3: TGTGCCACCAGCAGAAAAATAACTAGCGGGCCCTTTCCCCAGTACTTC. Translated, it gives CATSRKITSGPFPQYF.

This chain joins TRBV7-7 and TRBJ2-1; D is perhaps TRBD2 (5 bases). V was clipped by 3 bases and J by 9 bases, with 9 bases between them. This CDR3 region has 12 residues. Germline values: CDR1 SSHAT, CDR2 FNYEAQ (reference sequence). CDR3 region: CASSLAGGEQFF. CDR3 DNA sequence: TGTGCCAGCAGCTTGGCGGGCGGTGAGCAGTTCTTC.

Only one count was recorded for this clone. The chain couples TRBV19 to TRBJ2-1; D perhaps matches TRBD2 (6 bases). Trimming shortened V by 7 bases and J by 0 bases, and 16 bases separated the two germline ends. The germline CDR1 and CDR2 sequences are LNHDA and SQIVND (reference sequence). CDR3 length: 16 amino acids. CDR3 loop: CASKKLAKNSYNEQFF. CDR3 DNA sequence: TGTGCCAGTAAAAAACTAGCTAAAAACTCCTACAATGAGCAGTTCTTC.

The V call is TRBV7-9, the J call TRBJ2-1, with D possibly TRBD2 on 5 matching bases. The CDR3 contains 14 residues. V shed 4 bases and J shed 12 bases, with 19 bases lying between them. Germline CDR1 and CDR2: SEHNR and FQNEAQ (reference sequence). In nucleotides, the CDR3 is TGTGCCAGCAGCTCAGGCGACGGACTTCAACGGCAGTTCTTC. Its translation: CASSSGDGLQRQFF.

This clone was observed a single time. The chain links TRBV11-2 to TRBJ2-7, with 7 bases aligning to TRBD2. Germline V lookup: CDR1 SGHAT, CDR2 FQNNGV. Trimming took 3 bases from V and 3 from J; bases not matched to a gene: 20. The CDR3 totals 19 residues. CDR3 residues: CASSFRPLKRGGTYYEQYF. In DNA form, the CDR3 reads TGTGCCAGCAGCTTCCGGCCACTCAAGCGGGGAGGCACGTACTACGAGCAGTACTTC. Together with reference TRBV11-2 and TRBJ2-7, the CDR3 gives the full variable domain: EAGVAQSPRYKIIEKRQSVAFWCNPISGHATLYWYQQILGQGPKLLIQFQNNGVVDDSQLPKDRFSAERLKGVDSTLKIQPAKLEDSAVYLCASSFRPLKRGGTYYEQYFGPGTRLTVT.

This clone came up once. The chain uses TRBV11-2 and TRBJ1-1; 7 bases match TRBD1. Germline V lookup: CDR1 SGHAT, CDR2 FQNNGV. There are 17 residues in the CDR3. The trim removed 1 base at V and 0 bases at J, leaving 8 bases unmatched. CDR3 sequence reads: CASSLAYGQDMNTEAFF. DNA for the CDR3: TGTGCCAGCAGCTTAGCCTACGGACAGGATATGAACACTGAAGCTTTCTTT.

V is TRBV27 and J is TRBJ2-1, with TRBD2 identical over 10 bases. V was pared by 7 bases and J by 5 bases, with 5 bases of the junction left unmatched. The germline CDR1 and CDR2 sequences are MNHEY and SMNVEV (reference sequence). This CDR3 has 14 residues. The CDR3 DNA follows: TGTGCCAGCAACCGAGCGGGGGGGGACAATGAGCAGTTCTTC. Translated, it gives CASNRAGGDNEQFF.

CDR3 loop: CASSRGVAGVSYEQYF. The CDR3 DNA reads TGTGCCAGCAGCCGAGGGGTAGCGGGAGTCTCCTACGAGCAGTACTTC. The rearrangement uses TRBV4-2 and TRBJ2-7, with 9 bases identical to TRBD2. The CDR3 has 16 amino acids. With 4 bases clipped from V and 0 bases from J, the junction kept 7 bases outside the gene matches. Germline values: CDR1 LGHNA, CDR2 YNFKEQ.

The V and J genes are TRBV12-3 or TRBV12-4 and TRBJ2-2; D call uncertain. V dropped 2 bases and J dropped 4 bases, with 5 bases sitting between them. The CDR3 loop spans 13 amino acids. CDR3 sequence reads: CASSLHPTGELFF. The CDR3 DNA follows: TGTGCCAGCAGTTTACATCCCACCGGGGAGCTGTTTTTT.

The chain uses TRBV28 and TRBJ2-2; 11 positions match TRBD2. V was clipped by 6 bases and J by 4 bases; unmatched bases: 4. Germline V gives CDR1 MDHEN, CDR2 SYDVKM. The CDR3 contains 15 residues. The CDR3: CASSPGLAGTGELFF. DNA for the CDR3: TGTGCCAGCAGCCCCGGACTAGCGGGCACCGGGGAGCTGTTTTTT.

J is TRBJ2-5 and V is TRBV3-1 (or the pseudogene TRBV3-2); D not resolved. The germline gives CDR1 LGHDT, CDR2 YNNKEL (reference sequence). Trimming took 1 base from V and 0 from J, leaving 6 bases between them. The CDR3 length is 14 residues. DNA for the CDR3: TGTGCCAGCAGCCAAGTTCAGTACCAAGAGACCCAGTACTTC. This codes for CASSQVQYQETQYF.

The chain is built from TRBV19 and TRBJ1-5; D is uncertain. The germline V and J ends were trimmed by 7 bases and 3 bases, with 13 bases remaining between them. Germline CDR1 is LNHDA and CDR2 is SQIVND (reference sequence). The CDR3 extends over 14 amino acids. As DNA, the CDR3 is TGTGCCAGTACCCCTGCGGTAATCAATCAGCCCCAGCATTTT. Translating it yields CASTPAVINQPQHF.

Comment on this clone: This sample also contains other DNA sequences that code for the same CDR3. CDR3 residues: CASSLGTYEQYF. The CDR3 DNA is TGCGCCAGCAGCTTGGGAACTTACGAGCAGTACTTC. The V and J genes are TRBV5-1 and TRBJ2-7; D call uncertain. The CDR3 loop spans 12 amino acids. In germline, CDR1 is SGHRS, CDR2 YFSETQ. Trimming took off 0 bases at V and 4 bases at J, with 5 bases between the two ends.